The rows below give T cell receptor beta chains drawn from one sample of a study of OX40 agonist ivuxolimab in advanced cancers. The protocol was immunoSEQ multiplex PCR, while the TCRdb copy is restricted to in-frame clones and leaves out a portion. The sample lists approximately 70,000 clones, about 84% occurring once. The sample here was CD4+ or CD8+ T cells sorted from blood, taken in a trial of the OX40 agonist ivuxolimab. All receptors come from an adult with an advanced solid tumor such as melanoma, head and neck, liver or kidney cancer. Each CDR3 is given without its conserved first and last residue. Expanded clones are given a class, and other clones once, few, many or no size at all.

TRBV7-2,.,ASSLGVDTQY
TRBV7-9,.,ASSLTGGWGHASYEQY
TRBV5-1,.,ASSDYRGARYNEQF
TRBV19,few,ASQEVGGDANSPLH
TRBV11-2,.,ASSLESYGYT
TRBV19,.,ASSMMASGYTDTQY
TRBV5-4,.,ASSVGGTGARKLF
TRBV5-6,.,ASSLDRGANQPQH
TRBV11-2,.,ASSRGQSPDYGYT
TRBV5-1,.,ASSFFNEQF
TRBV18,few,ASSTQGGRYNEQF
TRBV11-3,.,ASSYELAGAREQY
TRBV2,.,ASSESGGADTQY
TRBV2,.,ASSEETGNGDIQY
TRBV5-8,.,ASSAGQGAAPHYEQY
TRBV30,.,AWSAPSSGTGINYGYT
TRBV14,.,ASSRDTSFYEQY
TRBV19,.,ASSPPRGRGITEAF
TRBV6-6,.,ASSYEGKGQPQH
TRBV27,.,ASRPTGIDYGYT
TRBV7-2,.,ASSLLGEAYYEQY
TRBV5-4,.,ASSFRDRPSTDTQY
TRBV6-1,.,ASSGRTNYGYT
TRBV5-6,.,ASSLPGGLRYTEAF
TRBV5-1,.,ASSWGFSGNTIY
TRBV5-5,few,ASSMTGEGGYT
TRBV9,.,ASSVRTSPTTNYGYT
TRBV11-2,.,ASSWNRGLADTQY
TRBV10-3,.,AISGTGTEAF
TRBV7-8,.,ASSSGTGGNTQY
TRBV6-5,.,ASSYPDRDEQY
TRBV28,.,ASSLPTGTGLAF
TRBV4-1,.,ASSATGTGNTEAF
TRBV4-1,.,ASSHGTEGTYEQY
TRBV7-2,.,ASSAGGGRKAGELF
TRBV2,once,ASSLVQETQY
TRBV19,.,ASSKGLVGTYEQY
TRBV10-1,.,ASIIGTENTEAF
TRBV30,.,AWSGRWAGGYEQY
TRBV18,.,ASSPLDSQETQY
TRBV30,.,AFGTGVSEAF
TRBV5-6,medium-sized,ASSLVGQGRYGYT
TRBV7-9,.,ASSPSGGSLNEQF
TRBV7-3,.,ASSLDGTGNYGYT
TRBV19,.,ASNSGGDYGYT
TRBV29-1,once,SVETGPDTEAF
TRBV4-2,few,ASSRGTATATNEKLF
TRBV5-5,.,ASRPGAAQETQY
TRBV19,.,ASSTIGGQSKNIQY
TRBV6-5,.,ASSYSGGSNQPQH
TRBV5-5,.,ASSSGAYEQY
TRBV25-1,.,ASSEFYEQY